This entry features one T cell receptor (beta chain) sequence. Clones were read by immunoSEQ multiplex PCR, and TCRdb kept only the in-frame ones, dropping some. The repertoire consists of roughly 100,000 clones, with approximately 93% occurring once and the leading ten covering roughly 0.9%. This CDR3 is built from 14 residues. CDR1 SNHLY and CDR2 FYNNEI come from the germline V gene. V lost 1 base to trimming and J lost 5 bases, with 11 bases between them. This record belongs to a study of control samples from healthy donors and cancer patients. This clonotype was obtained from a woman aged 30 to 39 in good health. The chain links TRBV2 to TRBJ1-1, with D uncertain. Material: blood. CDR3 coding DNA: TGTGCCAGCAGTGAAGTCTCACAGCAAACTGAAGCTTTCTTT. Protein product: CASSEVSQQTEAFF.